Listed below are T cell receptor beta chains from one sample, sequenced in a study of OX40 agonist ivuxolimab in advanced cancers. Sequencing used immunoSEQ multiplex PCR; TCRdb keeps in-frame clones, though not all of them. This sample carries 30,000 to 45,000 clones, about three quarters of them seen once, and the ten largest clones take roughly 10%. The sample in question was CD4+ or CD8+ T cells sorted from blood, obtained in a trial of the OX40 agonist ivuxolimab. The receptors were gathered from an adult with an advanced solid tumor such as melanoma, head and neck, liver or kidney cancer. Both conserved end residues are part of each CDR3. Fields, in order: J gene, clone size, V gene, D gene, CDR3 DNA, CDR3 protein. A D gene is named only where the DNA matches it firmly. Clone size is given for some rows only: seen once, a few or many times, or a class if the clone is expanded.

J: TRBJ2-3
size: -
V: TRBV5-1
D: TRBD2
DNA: TGCGCCAGCAGCTTGGCCGCTGTAGCGGGAACAGATACGCAGTATTTT
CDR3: CASSLAAVAGTDTQYF

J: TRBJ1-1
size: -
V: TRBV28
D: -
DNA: TGTGCCAGCAGTTTGTGGGCAGCTGAAGCTTTCTTT
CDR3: CASSLWAAEAFF

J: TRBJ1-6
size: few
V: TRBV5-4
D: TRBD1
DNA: TGTGCCTGGGGGGGACAGGGGAATTCACCCCTCCACTTT
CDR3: CAWGGQGNSPLHF

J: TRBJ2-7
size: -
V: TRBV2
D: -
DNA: TGTGCCAGCAATAAGGGGCTGTACGAGCAGTACTTC
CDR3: CASNKGLYEQYF

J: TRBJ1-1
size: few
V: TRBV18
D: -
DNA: TGTGCCAGCTCACCATTAGGGGCGAACACTGAAGCTTTCTTT
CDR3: CASSPLGANTEAFF

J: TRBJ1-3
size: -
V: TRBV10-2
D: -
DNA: TGCGCCAGCAGTGAGTCATCGCGAAACACCATATATTTT
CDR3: CASSESSRNTIYF

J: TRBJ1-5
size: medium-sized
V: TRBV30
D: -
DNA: TGTGCCTGGAGTACCGGGGCCTCGAATCAGCCCCAGCATTTT
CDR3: CAWSTGASNQPQHF

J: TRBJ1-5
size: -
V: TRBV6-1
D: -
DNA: TGTGCCAGCAGTGAACGGGACAAGCATTTT
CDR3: CASSERDKHF

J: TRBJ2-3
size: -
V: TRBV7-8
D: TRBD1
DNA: TGTGCCAGCAGCCAAGGCGACAGGGTGGGAGATACGCAGTATTTT
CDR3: CASSQGDRVGDTQYF

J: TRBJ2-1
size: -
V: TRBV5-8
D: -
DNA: TGTGCCAGCCTCTTGGGTCCGAGCTCCTACAATGAGCAGTTCTTC
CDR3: CASLLGPSSYNEQFF

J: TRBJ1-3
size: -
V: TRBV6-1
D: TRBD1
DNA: TGTGCCAGCAGTGAACCGGGGCTCCGGGACAGGGTTTCAGGAAACACCATATATTTT
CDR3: CASSEPGLRDRVSGNTIYF

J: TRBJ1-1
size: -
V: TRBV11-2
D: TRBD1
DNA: TGTGCCAGCAGCTTAAGATGGACAGGACTGAACACTGAAGCTTTCTTT
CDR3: CASSLRWTGLNTEAFF

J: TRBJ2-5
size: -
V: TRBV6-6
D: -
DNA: TGTGCCAGCAGTTCGAGGGGGTTGGGCCAAGAGACCCAGTACTTC
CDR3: CASSSRGLGQETQYF

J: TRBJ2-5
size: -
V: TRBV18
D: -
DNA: TGTGCCAGCTCACCAGCGCTAGGGATAGAGACCCAGTACTTC
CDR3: CASSPALGIETQYF

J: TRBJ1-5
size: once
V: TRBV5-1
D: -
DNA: TGCGCCAGCAGCTTGGGACAGGCCGGGGGCAATCAGCCCCAGCATTTT
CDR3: CASSLGQAGGNQPQHF

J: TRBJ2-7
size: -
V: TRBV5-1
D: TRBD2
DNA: TGCGCCAGCAGCTTGGCCGGGAGGGGGTTCACCTACGAGCAGTACTTC
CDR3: CASSLAGRGFTYEQYF

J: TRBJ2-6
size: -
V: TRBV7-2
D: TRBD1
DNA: TGTGCCAGCAGCCTCCGACAGGGTGGGGCCAACGTCCTGACTTTC
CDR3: CASSLRQGGANVLTF

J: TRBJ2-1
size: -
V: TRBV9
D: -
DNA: TGTGCCAGTCATACCGGTGAGCAGTTCTTC
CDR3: CASHTGEQFF

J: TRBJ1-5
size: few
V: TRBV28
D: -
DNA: TGTGCCAGCACCACCTCCCGGTCGGACCCCAGCAATCAGCCCCAGCATTTT
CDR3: CASTTSRSDPSNQPQHF

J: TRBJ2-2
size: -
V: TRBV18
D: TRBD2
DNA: TGTGCCAGCTCATCCGAGCGGGGAATACGTCCCGGGGAGCTGTTTTTT
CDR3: CASSSERGIRPGELFF

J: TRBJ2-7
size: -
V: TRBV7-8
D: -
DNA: TGTGCCAGCAGTCAGTTGAGGCAGGGGTTCGAGCAGTACTTC
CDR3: CASSQLRQGFEQYF

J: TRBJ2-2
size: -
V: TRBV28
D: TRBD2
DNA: TGTGCCAGCAGACGTAGCGGGAGCGGCACCGGGGAGCTGTTTTTT
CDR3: CASRRSGSGTGELFF

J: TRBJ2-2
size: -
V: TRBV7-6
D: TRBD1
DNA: TGTGCCAGCAGCTCAGGGGCACAGGGGTACACCGGGGAGCTGTTTTTT
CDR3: CASSSGAQGYTGELFF

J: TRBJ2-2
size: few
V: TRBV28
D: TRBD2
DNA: TGTGCCAGCCGACTAGCGGGGGGGTACACCGGGGAGCTGTTTTTT
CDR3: CASRLAGGYTGELFF

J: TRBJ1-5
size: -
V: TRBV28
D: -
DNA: TGTGCCAGCAGTCCCCCCGGGGGACTTCAGCCCCAGCATTTT
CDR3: CASSPPGGLQPQHF

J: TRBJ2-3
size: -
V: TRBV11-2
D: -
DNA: TGTGCCAGCAGCTTAGGATCGGCTATTAGCACAGATACGCAGTATTTT
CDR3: CASSLGSAISTDTQYF

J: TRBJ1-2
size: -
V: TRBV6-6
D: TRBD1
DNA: TGTGCCAGCAGTCGCGGACAGGGAGGAACCTATGGCTACACCTTC
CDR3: CASSRGQGGTYGYTF

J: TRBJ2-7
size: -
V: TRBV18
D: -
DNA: TGTGCCAGCTCACCACCGACTAGGGCGGACGAGCAGTACTTC
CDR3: CASSPPTRADEQYF

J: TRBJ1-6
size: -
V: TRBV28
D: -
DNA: TGTGCCAGCAGTGAAACCAGGGATAATTCACCCCTCCACTTT
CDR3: CASSETRDNSPLHF

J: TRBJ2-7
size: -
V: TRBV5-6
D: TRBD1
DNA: TGTGCCAGCAGCTTGCCCGACAGGGAAGCGGACGAGCAGTACTTC
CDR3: CASSLPDREADEQYF

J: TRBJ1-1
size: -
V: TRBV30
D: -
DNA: TGTGCCTGGACGACCGGGGCAAGCGGGAACACTGAAGCTTTCTTT
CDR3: CAWTTGASGNTEAFF